The 32 T cell receptor beta chains presented below share a single source sample, sequenced in a study of early T cells in non-severe SARS-CoV-2 infection. One entry per CDR3 protein, called by TCRdb with MiXCR from the 5' RACE reads. The data show around 50,000 distinct CDR3 sequences, about an eighth seen once. The sample consisted of whole blood. These TCRs come from an adult who was a healthcare worker with PCR-confirmed SARS-CoV-2 infection or an uninfected control (not recorded which).

The rearrangement links TRBV28 to TRBJ2-7; D not certain. The CDR3 covers 13 residues. Looked up from germline, CDR1 is MDHEN and CDR2 is SYDVKM. Trimming shortened V by 1 base and J by 7 bases, and 11 bases separated the two germline ends. The CDR3, as DNA: TGTGCCAGCAGTTTATTGGGTTTCGGGGAGCAGTACTTC. Translation: CASSLLGFGEQYF.

The J gene is TRBJ1-2, the V gene TRBV6-1; D may be TRBD1 (5 bases). CDR3 length equals 14 residues. Deletions cut 2 bases from V and 4 bases from J, with 11 bases between. Per germline, CDR1 MNHNS and CDR2 SASEGT. CDR3 coding DNA: TGTGCCAGCAGTGAACCCGGGACCTCCTATGGCTACACCTTC. Protein: CASSEPGTSYGYTF.

This clonotype was counted ten times or more. DNA of the CDR3: TGTGCCAGCTCATTGACAGGGTTGAACTCCGAGCAGTACTTC. This translates into CASSLTGLNSEQYF. The chain uses TRBV18 and TRBJ2-7, with 7 bases lining up with TRBD1. The CDR3 sequence is 14 residues long. The V and J ends lost 5 bases and 6 bases, in that order; junction bases with no gene match: 10. CDR1 and CDR2 from the germline V gene are KGHSH and LQKENI.

This clonotype has a count of ten or more. The junction and the germline gene differ at one end; a read error may be behind it. This chain connects TRBV10-3 to TRBJ2-1, with D hard to call. The V gene's germline CDR1 is ENHRY and CDR2 SYGVKD. The CDR3 is 13 residues long. CDR3 protein: CVISVVVVNEQFF. The CDR3 DNA sequence: TGTGTCATCAGTGTGGTCGTGGTAAATGAGCAGTTCTTC.

This clonotype was seen a few times. The rearrangement uses TRBV4-2 and TRBJ2-2; D unclear. Per germline, CDR1 LGHNA and CDR2 YNFKEQ. CDR3 length: 13 amino acids. V was shortened by 4 bases and J by 6 bases, with 9 bases between the two germline ends. The CDR3 DNA reads as TGTGCCAGCAGCCCGCGAATTTCCGGGGAGCTGTTTTTT. Amino acids: CASSPRISGELFF.

The genes are TRBV20-1 and TRBJ2-5, with TRBD2 matching 11 bases. V was pared by 2 bases and J by 1 base, with 9 bases of the junction left unmatched. Germline V gives CDR1 DFQATT, CDR2 SNEGSKA (reference sequence). The CDR3 has 17 amino acids. CDR3 coding DNA: TGCAGTGCTAGACCGAGCGGGACTAGCGGAGCCCAAGAGACCCAGTACTTC. Translated, it gives CSARPSGTSGAQETQYF.

The sample holds a few counts of this clonotype. The rearrangement links TRBV11-1 to TRBJ2-7; TRBD2 matches at 14 bases. CDR1 is SGHAT, CDR2 FQDESV, per germline (reference sequence). Trimming removed 5 bases from V and 5 bases from J; junction bases left unmatched: 5. This CDR3 contains 15 residues. CDR3 DNA sequence: TGTGCCAGCAGCCAGGGGACTAGCGGGAGCCACGAGCAGTACTTC. It is translated as CASSQGTSGSHEQYF.

This clonotype was seen many times. The rearrangement links TRBV9 to TRBJ2-3; D is unclear. CDR1 SGDLS and CDR2 YYNGEE come from the germline V gene. The CDR3 is 13 amino acids. Trimming removed 4 bases at V and 2 bases at J, with 8 bases between. CDR3 sequence reads: CASSPQDTDTQYF. CDR3 coding DNA: TGTGCCAGCAGCCCCCAGGACACAGATACGCAGTATTTT.

This clonotype was seen ten or more times. The chain has TRBV20-1 and TRBJ1-6, with D hard to call. V shed 0 bases and J shed 5 bases, with 14 bases lying between them. CDR3 length: 16 residues. CDR1 DFQATT and CDR2 SNEGSKA come from the germline V gene (reference sequence). CDR3 bases: TGCAGTGCTAGAGATCGGGGAAGGACCGATAATTCACCCCTCCACTTT. As protein: CSARDRGRTDNSPLHF.

This clonotype was recorded a few times. The chain joins TRBV28 to TRBJ2-7; D is unclear. The CDR3 sequence is 12 residues long. Germline-derived CDR1 and CDR2 are MDHEN and SYDVKM. Trimming shortened V by 3 bases and J by 3 bases, and 6 bases separated the two germline ends. Here the CDR3 reads CASSFSLYEQYF. The DNA of the CDR3 is TGTGCCAGCAGTTTTTCTCTCTACGAGCAGTACTTC.

In its sample, this clonotype was seen a few times. The V gene is TRBV2, the J gene TRBJ1-5; TRBD1 matches 7 bases. The junction had 6 bases not matched to a gene; V was cut back by 5 bases and J by 2 bases. From germline, CDR1 is SNHLY and CDR2 FYNNEI. CDR3 length equals 15 residues. This CDR3 reads CASSNRGLGNQPQHF. Here the CDR3 DNA reads TGTGCCAGCAGTAACAGGGGCCTGGGCAATCAGCCCCAGCATTTT.

The table lists this clonotype with many counts. The CDR3 protein is CASSQDIPGSSADTQYF. The DNA for the CDR3 is TGTGCCAGCAGCCAAGATATCCCAGGGTCGTCGGCAGATACGCAGTATTTT. This chain connects TRBV3-1 to TRBJ2-3; D may be TRBD1 (5 bases). V was clipped by 0 bases and J by 4 bases, with 17 bases between them. Germline values: CDR1 LGHDT, CDR2 YNNKEL (reference sequence). The CDR3 runs to 17 residues.

This clonotype was seen a handful of times. The chain joins TRBV29-1 to TRBJ2-7; no reliable D call. This CDR3 contains 11 residues. Trimming took 7 bases from V and 3 from J, leaving 10 bases between them. CDR1 is SQVTM and CDR2 is ANQGSEA in the germline V gene. CDR3 sequence: CSAQDVYEQYF. In DNA form, the CDR3 reads TGCAGCGCACAAGATGTCTACGAGCAGTACTTC.

This clonotype was seen more than once but under ten times. V and J are TRBV6-1 and TRBJ1-3; D not resolved. CDR3 size: 14 residues. Germline assignment: CDR1 MNHNS and CDR2 SASEGT. The V end was cut by 2 bases, the J end by 0 bases, with 5 bases between. The CDR3 region has the DNA TGTGCCAGCAGTGAAAGGGTCTCTGGAAACACCATATATTTT. Translating it yields CASSERVSGNTIYF.

The CDR3 sequence: CASSLTGGSDEKLFF. In nucleotides, the CDR3 is TGCGCCAGCAGCTTGACCGGGGGTTCTGATGAAAAACTGTTTTTT. The chain combines TRBV5-1 with TRBJ1-4; D is perhaps TRBD1 (5 bases). The CDR3 is made up of 15 amino acids. Germline V gene data show CDR1 as SGHRS and CDR2 as YFSETQ. Trimming took 1 base from V and 6 from J, leaving 13 bases between them.

The rearrangement joins TRBV3-1 to TRBJ2-1; D perhaps matches TRBD2 (6 bases). The V end lost 4 bases, the J end lost 10 bases, and 11 bases lay between the germline ends. The germline V gene has CDR1 LGHDT and CDR2 YNNKEL (reference sequence). The CDR3 covers 12 residues. As DNA, the CDR3 is TGTGCCAGCAGCCTGTATCTAGCGGAGCAGTTCTTC. Its translation is CASSLYLAEQFF.

This chain uses TRBV6-4 with TRBJ2-1, with D perhaps TRBD2 (5 bases). V lost 4 bases and J 0 bases, leaving 10 bases between the germline ends. In germline, CDR1 is MRHNA, CDR2 SNTAGT. This CDR3 comprises 15 residues. The CDR3 is CASSGRGYSYNEQFF. The CDR3 DNA reads as TGTGCCAGCAGTGGTCGGGGATACTCCTACAATGAGCAGTTCTTC.

In its sample, this clonotype was seen many times. V usage is TRBV9 and J usage is TRBJ1-5; 8 nucleotides match TRBD1. Germline CDR1 reads SGDLS; CDR2 reads YYNGEE. The CDR3 runs 14 residues. J gave up 5 bases and V 5 bases, and 6 bases lay outside the gene matches. The CDR3 region is CASSATGGDQPQHF. The CDR3 coding sequence is TGTGCCAGCAGTGCTACAGGGGGAGATCAGCCCCAGCATTTT.

V usage is TRBV21-1 and J usage is TRBJ2-3. TRBV21-1 is shown as a pseudogene. This CDR3 spans 10 amino acids. The CDR3 bases are TGTGCCAGCAGCGCCCACCCGCAGTATTTT. Translating it yields CASSAHPQYF.

In this sample, this clonotype turned up many times. V usage is TRBV5-1 and J usage is TRBJ2-3; 9 nucleotides agree with TRBD1. From germline, CDR1 is SGHRS and CDR2 YFSETQ. V gave up 0 bases and J gave up 4 bases; unmatched junction bases: 0. The CDR3 contains 14 residues. The CDR3 DNA is TGCGCCAGCAGCTTGGGACAGGGGGCAGATACGCAGTATTTT. It codes for CASSLGQGADTQYF.

The sample holds a few counts of this clonotype. The chain combines TRBV29-1 with TRBJ2-1, with unresolved D. The CDR3 runs 11 residues. V lost 7 bases and J lost 10, with 14 bases in between. Germline V lookup: CDR1 SQVTM, CDR2 ANQGSEA. The CDR3 loop is CSASGVYEQFF. The CDR3 DNA follows: TGCAGCGCCAGTGGGGTCTACGAGCAGTTCTTC.

The chain links TRBV5-4 to TRBJ2-1; TRBD2 agrees at 8 bases. The CDR3 loop spans 15 amino acids. The germline V gene encodes CDR1 SGHNT and CDR2 YYREEE (reference sequence). After removal of 4 bases from V and 4 bases from J, the junction contained 7 bases not matched to a gene. CDR3 coding DNA: TGTGCCAGCAGCCTTGGGGCGGGAGGATACAATGAGCAGTTCTTC. Protein sequence: CASSLGAGGYNEQFF.

The table lists this clonotype with a few counts. The rearrangement joins TRBV24-1 to TRBJ2-3; 9 nucleotides agree with TRBD1. This CDR3 is 14 amino acids long. CDR1 is KGHDR and CDR2 is SFDVKD in the germline V gene. V gave up 2 bases and J gave up 4 bases; unmatched junction bases: 0. The CDR3 reads CATSDWDRADTQYF. DNA of the CDR3: TGTGCCACCAGTGATTGGGACAGGGCAGATACGCAGTATTTT.

This clonotype was found many times. The J gene is TRBJ2-3, the V gene TRBV20-1; 7 bases align to TRBD2. The V segment lost 3 bases and the J segment 6 bases; nucleotides outside the gene matches: 6. CDR3 length: 13 amino acids. Germline CDR1 DFQATT, CDR2 SNEGSKA (reference sequence). For the CDR3, the DNA is TGCAGTGCTAGCCCGGGGGGAGCGGATACGCAGTATTTT. It translates to CSASPGGADTQYF.

The J gene is TRBJ2-7, the V gene TRBV2, with 9 bases aligning to TRBD1. Germline CDR1 is SNHLY and CDR2 is FYNNEI. The CDR3 totals 14 residues. Trimming removed 4 bases from V and 4 bases from J; junction bases left unmatched: 5. The CDR3 bases are TGTGCCAGCAGTGGAGGGACAGGGAGGTACGAGCAGTACTTC. This codes for CASSGGTGRYEQYF.

This clonotype was seen a handful of times. V gene TRBV7-2 combines with J gene TRBJ2-4; either TRBD1 or TRBD2 may supply D (5 bases each). Trimming left V 4 bases short and J 7 bases short, with 14 bases between. Germline lookup yields CDR1 SGHTA and CDR2 FQGNSA. This CDR3 has 14 amino acids. The CDR3 sequence is CASSSTGTGNIQYF. The CDR3 DNA reads TGTGCCAGCAGCTCAACAGGAACGGGGAACATTCAGTACTTC. The whole variable domain, filled in from reference TRBV7-2 and TRBJ2-4, reads GAGVSQSPSNKVTEKGKDVELRCDPISGHTALYWYRQSLGQGLEFLIYFQGNSAPDKSGLPSDRFSAERTGGSVSTLTIQRTQQEDSAVYLCASSSTGTGNIQYFGAGTRLSVL.

Many counts were recorded for this clonotype. This chain uses TRBV7-9 with TRBJ2-5, with 12 bases matching TRBD2. The CDR3 contains 16 residues. Germline V gives CDR1 SEHNR, CDR2 FQNEAQ (reference sequence). V lost 1 base and J lost 2; bases outside the gene matches: 2. CDR3 sequence: CASSLGTSGTQETQYF. The CDR3 nucleotides read TGTGCCAGCAGCTTAGGGACTAGCGGGACTCAAGAGACCCAGTACTTC.

This clonotype was picked up many times. The chain is built from TRBV29-1 and TRBJ2-1; a weak D match, TRBD1 (5 bases). This CDR3 has 11 residues. Between the trimmed V and J ends, which lost 4 bases and 7 bases, there was a span of 8 bases. Germline CDR1 SQVTM, CDR2 ANQGSEA. CDR3 residues: CSVGAGNEQFF. The CDR3 DNA sequence: TGCAGCGTTGGTGCAGGGAATGAGCAGTTCTTC.

This clonotype was counted ten times or more. This chain connects TRBV20-1 to TRBJ2-7, with 13 bases identical to TRBD2. This CDR3 comprises 16 residues. The V and J ends lost 5 bases and 0 bases, in that order; junction bases with no gene match: 7. From germline, CDR1 is DFQATT and CDR2 SNEGSKA (reference sequence). The CDR3 DNA reads TGCAGTGCTGCCGGGACTAGCGGGACTCTCTCCTACGAGCAGTACTTC. It encodes CSAAGTSGTLSYEQYF.

In its sample, this clonotype was seen a few times. V is TRBV18 and J is TRBJ1-4; D remains ambiguous. The CDR3 is made up of 15 amino acids. V lost 3 bases and J 0 bases, leaving 8 bases between the germline ends. CDR1 is KGHSH and CDR2 is LQKENI in the germline V gene. CDR3 sequence (DNA): TGTGCCAGCTCACCCCGGGTTGCAACTAATGAAAAACTGTTTTTT. This gives the protein CASSPRVATNEKLFF.

This clonotype has at least ten counts. The chain is built from TRBV28 and TRBJ1-5; TRBD1 matches 7 bases. The ends lost 6 bases at V and 6 bases at J; junction bases unmatched: 14. CDR1 and CDR2 from the germline V gene are MDHEN and SYDVKM. The CDR3 extends over 16 amino acids. CDR3 protein: CASSNSLRGPSQPQHF. The DNA for the CDR3 is TGTGCCAGCAGCAACTCTTTAAGGGGGCCCAGTCAGCCCCAGCATTTT.

By sample fraction, this clonotype is medium-sized. V usage is TRBV29-1 and J usage is TRBJ2-3; 9 positions match TRBD2. Germline CDR1 and CDR2: SQVTM and ANQGSEA. The length of the CDR3 is 14 residues. Germline trimming cut 7 bases from V and 3 bases from J; bases unmatched to any gene: 8. CDR3 sequence (DNA): TGCAGCGCCTCCCGACTAGCGGCAACAGATACGCAGTATTTT. The encoded protein is CSASRLAATDTQYF.